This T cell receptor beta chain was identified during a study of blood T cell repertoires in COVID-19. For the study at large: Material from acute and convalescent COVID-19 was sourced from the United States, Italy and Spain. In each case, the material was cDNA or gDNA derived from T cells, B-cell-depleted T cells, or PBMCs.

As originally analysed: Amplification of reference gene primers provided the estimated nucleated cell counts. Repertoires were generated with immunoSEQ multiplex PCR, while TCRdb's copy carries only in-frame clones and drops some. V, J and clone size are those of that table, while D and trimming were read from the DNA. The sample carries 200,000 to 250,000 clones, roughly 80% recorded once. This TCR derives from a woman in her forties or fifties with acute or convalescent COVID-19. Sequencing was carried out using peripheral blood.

CDR3 sequence reads: CASSLSGSYEQYF. In nucleotides, the CDR3 is TGTGCCAGCAGCTTATCAGGGTCCTACGAGCAGTACTTC. The chain links TRBV7-9 to TRBJ2-7; D possibly corresponds to TRBD1 (5 bases). Germline CDR1 is SEHNR and CDR2 is FQNEAQ (reference sequence). The CDR3 consists of 13 residues. Trimming removed 2 bases from V and 1 base from J, with 6 bases in between.